What follows is one TCR beta chain and its context. The Seattle site enrolled patients during active infection and followed them longitudinally. These data belong to a study of blood T cell repertoires in COVID-19. Study at large: Samples taken during acute and convalescent COVID-19 were collected in the United States, Italy and Spain. The cDNA or gDNA used as material had been derived from T cells, B-cell-depleted T cells, or PBMCs.

As handled by the study authors: Researchers report that nucleated cell counts were estimated from reference gene primer amplification. Clones were read by immunoSEQ multiplex PCR, and TCRdb kept only the in-frame ones, dropping some. The V and J calls and clone size were taken over from that table, and D and trimming were inferred from the DNA. The sample carries more than 60,000 clones, around 80% recorded once. The sequence was obtained from a man aged 50-60 years with COVID-19, enrolled during active disease. Input material: peripheral blood.

The CDR3 region has the DNA TGTGCCAGCAACACAGGGTTTGATGGCTACACCTTC. Its protein product is CASNTGFDGYTF. The rearrangement uses TRBV21-1 and TRBJ1-2; the listed D gene, TRBD1, was not tested against the DNA. TRBV21-1 is reported as a pseudogene. CDR3 size: 12 residues.